Shown below are 24 T cell receptor beta chains from a single sample sequenced in a study of blood T cell repertoires in COVID-19. The protocol was immunoSEQ multiplex PCR, while the TCRdb copy is restricted to in-frame clones and leaves out a portion. Of about 15,000 clones detected, less than 90% appear once; the ten largest clones hold over 2%. The sequencing sample was made of peripheral blood. The receptors stem from a woman in her seventies in a cohort sampled during active or convalescent COVID-19.

The gene calls are TRBV5-6 and TRBJ1-5; D is uncertain. CDR3 length: 12 amino acids. V dropped 3 bases and J dropped 9 bases, with 10 bases sitting between them. CDR1 is SGHDT and CDR2 is YYEEEE in the germline V gene. The CDR3 is CASSSLSGPQHF. The CDR3 nucleotides read TGTGCCAGCAGCTCTCTCTCCGGGCCCCAGCATTTT.

This clone appeared a single time. The chain couples TRBV18 to TRBJ1-1; no clear D. There are 16 residues in the CDR3. The germline CDR1 and CDR2 sequences are KGHSH and LQKENI. V was trimmed by 5 bases and J by 1 base, leaving 17 bases between them. CDR3: CASSKSELGANTEAFF. In DNA, the CDR3 is TGTGCCAGCTCAAAATCAGAGCTCGGAGCGAACACTGAAGCTTTCTTT.

The chain is built from TRBV7-2 and TRBJ2-5, with a possible D match to TRBD2 (7 bases). The CDR3 contains 17 residues. The germline gives CDR1 SGHTA, CDR2 FQGNSA. Trimming removed 5 bases at V and 4 bases at J, with 23 bases between. CDR3 loop: CASSTRGGLGLRETQYF. For the CDR3, the DNA is TGTGCCAGCAGCACGAGGGGGGGACTCGGGCTACGAGAGACCCAGTACTTC.

The V gene is TRBV2, the J gene TRBJ2-7, with D perhaps matching TRBD1 (6 bases). There are 14 residues in the CDR3. CDR1 and CDR2 from the germline V gene are SNHLY and FYNNEI. Trimming took off 8 bases at V and 0 bases at J, with 14 bases between the two ends. This CDR3 is CASARDTLSYEQYF. The CDR3, as DNA: TGTGCCAGCGCTCGGGACACCCTCTCCTACGAGCAGTACTTC.

The CDR3 DNA sequence: TGCGCCAGCAGCCACAGGGTCTATGGCTACACCTTC. Translated: CASSHRVYGYTF. J is TRBJ1-2 and V is TRBV4-1, with D perhaps TRBD1 (5 bases). This CDR3 contains 12 residues. Germline CDR1 MGHRA, CDR2 YSYEKL. V dropped 3 bases and J dropped 4 bases, with 6 bases sitting between them.

The chain employs TRBV5-1 and TRBJ1-4, with 8 bases aligning to TRBD1. The V gene end was trimmed by 4 bases and the J gene end by 3 bases; junction bases not matched to a gene: 2. CDR1 and CDR2 from the germline V gene are SGHRS and YFSETQ. This CDR3 is 14 amino acids long. Written as DNA, the CDR3 is TGCGCCAGCAGCCCGGGACAGGCTAATGAAAAACTGTTTTTT. Translating gives CASSPGQANEKLFF.

The chain links TRBV10-3 to TRBJ1-2, with D possibly being TRBD1 (5 bases). Trimming cost V 11 bases and J 3 bases, with 13 bases left between them. Germline V gives CDR1 ENHRY, CDR2 SYGVKD. The CDR3 spans 12 residues. CDR3 nucleotides: TGTGCCCACGCCGGAGGGGACTATGGCTACACCTTC. Translation gives CAHAGGDYGYTF.

The chain couples TRBV6-2 or TRBV6-3 to TRBJ1-2; possibly TRBD1 for D (5 bases). Trimming pared 5 bases from V and 2 bases from J, leaving 15 bases between. This CDR3 has 15 residues. Germline assignment: CDR1 MNHEY and CDR2 SVGEGT. CDR3 in DNA: TGTGCCAGCAGTCCGCGGACATCACCGAACTATGGCTACACCTTC. Its protein product is CASSPRTSPNYGYTF.

The rearrangement uses TRBV4-1 and TRBJ2-1; the D gene is possibly TRBD2 (7 bases). Germline V gene lookup returns CDR1 MGHRA and CDR2 YSYEKL. CDR3 length: 15 residues. Trimming pared 1 base from V and 8 bases from J, leaving 15 bases between. DNA of the CDR3: TGCGCCAGCAGCCAAGGCTGGGGGGGCCGCGATGAGCAGTTCTTC. Translated: CASSQGWGGRDEQFF.

This sequence joins TRBV11-2 and TRBJ2-3; TRBD2 matches 10 bases. There are 17 residues in the CDR3. From germline, CDR1 is SGHAT and CDR2 FQNNGV. Trimming took 5 bases from V and 1 from J; bases not matched to a gene: 9. The CDR3 spells CASSPSPLAGGTDTQYF. The CDR3 DNA sequence: TGTGCCAGCAGCCCATCACCGCTAGCGGGGGGCACAGATACGCAGTATTTT.

This chain connects TRBV3-1 (or the pseudogene TRBV3-2) to TRBJ1-1; 7 nucleotides match TRBD1. In germline, CDR1 is LGHDT, CDR2 YNNKEL (reference sequence). The V and J ends lost 4 bases and 4 bases, in that order; junction bases with no gene match: 18. There are 18 residues in the CDR3. CDR3 in amino acids: CASSRNRNRGLTGTEAFF. The CDR3 nucleotides read TGTGCCAGCAGCCGGAACCGGAACAGGGGTTTAACGGGCACTGAAGCTTTCTTT.

This chain uses TRBV10-2 with TRBJ2-4, with a possible D match to TRBD1 (6 bases). Germline CDR1 reads WSHSY; CDR2 reads SAAADI. Trimming stripped 3 bases from V and 0 bases from J, with 12 bases between. This CDR3 region has 16 residues. The CDR3: CASSDPGQLAKNIQYF. Written as DNA, the CDR3 is TGCGCCAGCAGTGATCCTGGACAGCTAGCCAAAAACATTCAGTACTTC.

V is TRBV3-1 (or the pseudogene TRBV3-2) and J is TRBJ1-1; D may be TRBD1 (5 bases). The CDR3 runs to 16 residues. Trimming removed 4 bases from V and 5 bases from J, with 20 bases in between. The germline V gene encodes CDR1 LGHDT and CDR2 YNNKEL (reference sequence). As DNA, the CDR3 is TGTGCCAGCAGCCTTCCCACTTGGTGGGGGGGTACTGAAGCTTTCTTT. It yields the protein CASSLPTWWGGTEAFF.

This sequence joins TRBV2 and TRBJ1-1, with D unresolved. V was trimmed by 8 bases and J by 1 base, leaving 5 bases between them. The CDR3 has 11 amino acids. Germline V lookup: CDR1 SNHLY, CDR2 FYNNEI. The CDR3 DNA reads TGTGCCAGCGTGGCGAACACTGAAGCTTTCTTT. It translates to CASVANTEAFF.

This rearrangement joins TRBV10-2 to TRBJ2-1; 9 positions agree with TRBD1. There are 15 residues in the CDR3. CDR1 and CDR2 from the germline V gene are WSHSY and SAAADI. The V segment lost 7 bases and the J segment 7 bases; nucleotides outside the gene matches: 11. The CDR3 DNA reads as TGCGCCAGCACGGCGGGACAGGGATATTCTAATGAGCAGTTCTTC. Translation: CASTAGQGYSNEQFF.

The gene calls are TRBV28 and TRBJ1-5; D is ambiguous. Deletions cut 5 bases from V and 3 bases from J, with 14 bases between. This CDR3 comprises 15 residues. Germline CDR1 and CDR2: MDHEN and SYDVKM. This CDR3 is CASSLSGFDNQPQHF. CDR3 nucleotide sequence: TGTGCCAGCAGTCTCTCGGGGTTTGACAATCAGCCCCAGCATTTT.

The chain employs TRBV4-3 and TRBJ2-7; D is unresolved. CDR1 and CDR2 (germline): LGHNA, YSLEER. Trimming shortened V by 0 bases and J by 6 bases, and 9 bases separated the two germline ends. The CDR3 covers 13 residues. CDR3 DNA sequence: TGCGCCAGCAGCCAAGACCGCGGAGCCGAGCAGTACTTC. Its translation: CASSQDRGAEQYF.

V and J are TRBV24-1 and TRBJ1-4; TRBD1 matches 8 bases. The V segment lost 4 bases and the J segment 3 bases; nucleotides outside the gene matches: 9. This CDR3 has 17 residues. The germline gives CDR1 KGHDR, CDR2 SFDVKD. Here the CDR3 reads CATSEGQGFMANEKLFF. The CDR3 DNA is TGTGCCACCAGTGAAGGACAGGGATTTATGGCTAATGAAAAACTGTTTTTT.

V and J are TRBV10-2 and TRBJ1-1; 8 bases are shared with TRBD1. Germline assignment: CDR1 WSHSY and CDR2 SAAADI. The J segment lost 2 bases and the V segment lost 7 bases, leaving 6 bases of the junction unmatched. The CDR3 sequence is 14 residues long. DNA of the CDR3: TGCGCCAGCACCCTAGACAGGGGAAACACTGAAGCTTTCTTT. This encodes CASTLDRGNTEAFF.

CDR3 amino acids: CASSPPQDEQFF. DNA for the CDR3: TGTGCCAGCAGCCCGCCCCAGGATGAGCAGTTCTTC. The gene calls are TRBV5-6 and TRBJ2-1; no reliable D call. V was shortened by 4 bases and J by 8 bases, with 10 bases between the two germline ends. Germline CDR1 SGHDT, CDR2 YYEEEE. This CDR3 is 12 amino acids long.

V is TRBV29-1 and J is TRBJ1-5; 7 bases agree with TRBD1. The V gene end was trimmed by 5 bases and the J gene end by 5 bases; junction bases not matched to a gene: 6. The germline CDR1 and CDR2 sequences are SQVTM and ANQGSEA. This CDR3 spans 13 amino acids. In nucleotides, the CDR3 is TGCAGCGTTCTGACAGGGACCGATCAGCCCCAGCATTTT. It codes for CSVLTGTDQPQHF.

This chain connects TRBV6-2 or TRBV6-3 to TRBJ2-1; TRBD1 agrees at 10 bases. Trimming cost V 2 bases and J 7 bases; bases outside gene matches: 5. CDR3 length: 15 residues. CDR1 and CDR2 from the germline V gene are MNHEY and SVGEGT. The chain's CDR3 is CASSYAGQGINEQFF. CDR3 DNA: TGTGCCAGCAGTTACGCGGGACAGGGGATAAATGAGCAGTTCTTC.

This clone has just a few counts. The rearrangement uses TRBV7-9 and TRBJ2-1; D not resolved. V lost 6 bases to trimming and J lost 4 bases, with 10 bases between them. Per germline, CDR1 SEHNR and CDR2 FQNEAQ (reference sequence). The CDR3 extends over 13 amino acids. Here the CDR3 reads CASRPRFYNEQFF. CDR3 DNA sequence: TGTGCCAGCAGACCCAGGTTTTACAATGAGCAGTTCTTC.

The chain carries TRBV28 and TRBJ2-7, with 10 positions matching TRBD1. V was pared by 3 bases and J by 6 bases, with 5 bases of the junction left unmatched. Germline lookup yields CDR1 MDHEN and CDR2 SYDVKM. This CDR3 is built from 14 residues. Written as DNA, the CDR3 is TGTGCCAGCAGTTTTTGGGGACAGGGGAGCGAGCAGTACTTC. Amino acid sequence: CASSFWGQGSEQYF.